This record covers a single T cell receptor (beta chain). Its antigen is unknown. The primer mix had 52 TRBV and 13 TRBJ primers. The repertoire was sequenced with immunoSEQ multiplex PCR; TCRdb's copy has only in-frame clones and lacks some. The sample lists approximately 31,000 clones; about 93% were seen once. The CDR3 runs to 16 residues. Germline values: CDR1 MDHEN, CDR2 SYDVKM. Trimming pared 6 bases from V and 6 bases from J, leaving 23 bases between. This record comes from a study of regulatory T cells. Study results and caveats: Skewed V and J usage and few unique V-J pairs marked patient repertoires, most in Tregs. In CD3G-deficient patients, conventional CD4+ T cells were enriched for hydrophobic CDR3 residues at positions 6 and 7.

All CD3G-deficient patients showed autoimmunity, more severe in two. Patients, 2 to 39 years old, had expanded memory T-cell proportions. CD4+ cells were sorted into CD25-high CD127-low regulatory cells and CD25-low CD127-high conventional cells. Sequencing used conventional CD4+ T cells sorted from blood. This clonotype was obtained from a child aged 2-15 years with CD3G deficiency. The rearrangement links TRBV28 to TRBJ1-2, with D perhaps matching TRBD1 (6 bases). This chain's CDR3 is CASRRTAHNRNHGYTF. The CDR3 bases are TGTGCCAGCAGGAGGACAGCGCACAATCGTAATCATGGCTACACCTTC.